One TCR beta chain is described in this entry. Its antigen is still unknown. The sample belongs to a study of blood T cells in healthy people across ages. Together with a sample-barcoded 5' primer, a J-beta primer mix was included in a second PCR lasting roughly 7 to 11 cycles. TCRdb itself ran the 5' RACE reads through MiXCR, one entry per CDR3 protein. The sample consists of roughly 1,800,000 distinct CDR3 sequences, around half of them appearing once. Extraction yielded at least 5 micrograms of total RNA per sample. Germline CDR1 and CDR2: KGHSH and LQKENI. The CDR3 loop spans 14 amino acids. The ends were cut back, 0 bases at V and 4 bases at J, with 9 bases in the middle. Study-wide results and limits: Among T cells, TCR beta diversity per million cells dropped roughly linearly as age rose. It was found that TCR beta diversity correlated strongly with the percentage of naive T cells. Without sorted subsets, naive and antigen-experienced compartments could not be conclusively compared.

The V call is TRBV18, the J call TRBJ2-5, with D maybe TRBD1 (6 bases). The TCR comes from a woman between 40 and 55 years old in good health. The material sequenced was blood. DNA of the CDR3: TGTGCCAGCTCACCACCACTGGGGGCAGAGACCCAGTACTTC. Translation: CASSPPLGAETQYF.